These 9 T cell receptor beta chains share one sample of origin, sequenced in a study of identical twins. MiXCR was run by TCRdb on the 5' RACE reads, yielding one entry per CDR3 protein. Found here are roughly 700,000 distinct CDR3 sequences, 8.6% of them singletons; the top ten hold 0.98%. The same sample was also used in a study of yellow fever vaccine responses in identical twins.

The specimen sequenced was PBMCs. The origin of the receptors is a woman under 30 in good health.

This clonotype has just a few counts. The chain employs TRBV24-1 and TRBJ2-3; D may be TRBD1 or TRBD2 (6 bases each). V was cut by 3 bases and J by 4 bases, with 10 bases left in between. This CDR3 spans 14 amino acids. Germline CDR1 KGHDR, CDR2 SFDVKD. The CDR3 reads CATSDPGGPDTQYF. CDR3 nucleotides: TGTGCCACCAGTGATCCCGGGGGCCCAGATACGCAGTATTTT.

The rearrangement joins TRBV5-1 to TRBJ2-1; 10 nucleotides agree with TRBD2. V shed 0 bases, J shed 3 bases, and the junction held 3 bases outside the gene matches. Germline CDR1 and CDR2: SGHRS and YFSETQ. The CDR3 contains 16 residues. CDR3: CASSLEVAGGYNEQFF. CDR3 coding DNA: TGCGCCAGCAGCTTGGAAGTAGCGGGAGGCTACAATGAGCAGTTCTTC. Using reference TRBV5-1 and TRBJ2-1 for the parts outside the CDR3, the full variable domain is KAGVTQTPRYLIKTRGQQVTLSCSPISGHRSVSWYQQTPGQGLQFLFEYFSETQRNKGNFPGRFSGRQFSNSRSEMNVSTLELGDSALYLCASSLEVAGGYNEQFFGPGTRLTVL.

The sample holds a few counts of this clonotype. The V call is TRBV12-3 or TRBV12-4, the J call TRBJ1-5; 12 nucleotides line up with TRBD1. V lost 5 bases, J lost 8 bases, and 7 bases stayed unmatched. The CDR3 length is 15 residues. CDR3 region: CASSKPGQGAKPQHF. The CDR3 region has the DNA TGTGCCAGCAGTAAACCGGGACAGGGGGCGAAGCCCCAGCATTTT.

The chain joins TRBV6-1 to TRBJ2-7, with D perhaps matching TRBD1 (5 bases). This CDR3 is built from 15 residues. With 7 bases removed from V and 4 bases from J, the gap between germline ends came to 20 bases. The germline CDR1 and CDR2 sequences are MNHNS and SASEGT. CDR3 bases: TGTGCCAGCAAATCCCAGGGAAACCGAGGATACGAGCAGTACTTC. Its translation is CASKSQGNRGYEQYF.

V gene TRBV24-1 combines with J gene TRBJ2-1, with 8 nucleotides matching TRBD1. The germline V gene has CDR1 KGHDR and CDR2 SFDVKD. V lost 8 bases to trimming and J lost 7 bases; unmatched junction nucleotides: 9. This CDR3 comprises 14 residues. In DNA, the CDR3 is TGTGCCACCATGGTTCGGACAGGGAGGAATGAGCAGTTCTTC. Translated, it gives CATMVRTGRNEQFF.

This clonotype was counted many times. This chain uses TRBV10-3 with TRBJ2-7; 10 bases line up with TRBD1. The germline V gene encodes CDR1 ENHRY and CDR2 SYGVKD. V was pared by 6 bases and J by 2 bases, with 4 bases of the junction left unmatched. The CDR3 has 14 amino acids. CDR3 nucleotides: TGTGCCATCAGGTCCGGGACAGGGGCCTACGAGCAGTACTTC. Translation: CAIRSGTGAYEQYF.

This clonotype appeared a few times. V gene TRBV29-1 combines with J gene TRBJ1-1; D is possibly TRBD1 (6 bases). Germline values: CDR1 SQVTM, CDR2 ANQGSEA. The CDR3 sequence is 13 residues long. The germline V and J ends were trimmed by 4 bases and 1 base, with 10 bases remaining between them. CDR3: CSVVKGGNTEAFF. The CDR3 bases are TGCAGCGTTGTAAAGGGGGGGAACACTGAAGCTTTCTTT.

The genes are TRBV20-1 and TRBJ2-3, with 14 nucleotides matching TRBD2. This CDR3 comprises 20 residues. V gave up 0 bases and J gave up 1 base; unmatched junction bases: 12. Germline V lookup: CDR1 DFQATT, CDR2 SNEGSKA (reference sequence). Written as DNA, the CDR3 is TGCAGTGCTAGAGATCCGTTGCGACTAGCGGGGGGGCTCGGCACAGATACGCAGTATTTT. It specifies CSARDPLRLAGGLGTDTQYF.

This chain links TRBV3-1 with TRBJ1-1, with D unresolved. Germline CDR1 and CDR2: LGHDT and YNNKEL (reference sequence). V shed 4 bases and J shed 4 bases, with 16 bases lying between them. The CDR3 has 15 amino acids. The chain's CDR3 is CASSPLRRALTEAFF. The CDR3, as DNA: TGTGCCAGCAGCCCCTTAAGGAGGGCGCTCACTGAAGCTTTCTTT.